The source of this T cell receptor (beta chain) is a study of radiation and T cells in renal cell carcinoma (dated by TCRdb to the early 2020s). For the wider study: Samples were obtained from a clinical trial, in which 15 Gy stereotactic body radiation therapy was delivered to primary renal cell carcinomas and nephrectomy was performed 4 weeks later. In total, 50 to 60 samples underwent TCR beta sequencing: 25 or so tumors plus 27 peripheral blood samples. Across all 55 or so samples, 4,016,671 unique CDR3 nucleotide sequences encoding about 2.7 million unique CDR3 amino acid sequences were identified.

Results and caveats for the whole study, not just this receptor: Effects of radiation dose or scheduling on the TCR repertoire could not be addressed with the single-armed trial design. No pretreatment tumor biopsies were available, so the baseline intratumoral presence of clonotypes could not be determined. An increase in top tumor clonotypes in blood was observed from baseline to 2 weeks post-radiation, followed by contraction by 4 weeks, which was taken to suggest transient expansion of tumor-resident clones. Dynamics of the blood repertoire were not tracked past 4 weeks after treatment.

Following the manufacturer's recommendations, the immunoSEQ kit was used to generate TCR beta libraries from genomic DNA. To prepare the libraries, a first multiplex PCR with proprietary primers was run, followed by a second PCR that added unique barcodes, and a bead cleanup was done after each round. A kit-provided positive control reaction and a negative control reaction were included in every sample batch. The final libraries were assessed on an Agilent 4200 TapeStation D1000 ScreenTape, pooled by volume, and quantified by qPCR. An Illumina NextSeq500 fitted with a MidOutput 150-cycle cartridge performed the sequencing, running 156 Read1 cycles and 15 Index1 cycles with the kit's custom primers. The pooled library was loaded at roughly 0.9 pM with 20% PhiX control spiked in. In the original analysis: The vendor-processed data were analyzed in R, and a clonotype was defined as all T cells that share the same CDR3 nucleotide sequence. In the clone abundance analyses, frequencies were normalized to the 10,000 most abundant clones in each sample. Public T cell clones, which averaged fewer than five per sample, were excluded before analysis. Tumor-enriched and baseline blood-enriched clonotypes were defined by at least a 32-fold difference in abundance between compartments. Clonotypes expanded or contracted between blood time points were identified with a beta-binomial differential abundance model. Tumor-blood repertoire similarity was measured with the Baroni-Urbani and Buser coefficient, and groups were compared using two-tailed Wilcoxon tests in R. TCRdb carries this immuneACCESS record with in-frame sequences only. Its versions omit some clonotypes, under half of them owing to an unresolved V gene in the studies checked, with the rest unexplained. V and J calls plus clone size are reproduced from that table; the DNA served to infer D and trimming. The sample table records roughly 130,000 clones; more than 80% of these occur just once. Around 1.8% of the sample is held by the ten biggest clonotypes.

As regards this clone: Its antigen specificity is not known. No much larger clone is present one base from it, and per-base qualities are unavailable.

The time point label for this specimen denotes: blood 2 weeks post-SBRT. The treatment or condition label, as the study defines it: 15 Gy SBRT to primary tumor, nephrectomy 4 weeks later. To follow tumor-enriched clonotypes, peripheral blood was collected serially from radiation-treated patients at baseline and again at 2 weeks and 4 weeks after SBRT. Every patient had renal cell carcinoma of clear cell pathology. Genomic DNA for TCR sequencing was prepared using the QIAamp DNA Blood Mini Kit (Qiagen). The analyses included just those samples that passed every quality control check. The sequenced sample was blood, obtained from a patient whose treatment included radiotherapy and nephrectomy. The clonotype comes from a woman in her fifties or sixties with renal cell carcinoma.

In nucleotides, the sequence is TGTGCCAGCAGCTCTCCCTTTGAATGGAACACTGAAGCTTTCTTT. It translates to CASSSPFEWNTEAFF. Here the chain combines TRBV7-8 and TRBJ1-1, with the D gene uncertain. V lost 4 bases and J lost 1 base; the stretch between them is 13 bases long. According to the germline V gene, CDR1 reads SGHVS and CDR2 reads FQNEAQ. There are 15 amino acids in the CDR3, from cysteine to phenylalanine inclusive. Only the CDR3 region is kept as DNA, spanning 45 bases read in frame from base 1.